This record looks at one TCR beta chain sequence and its context. This sample is drawn from a study of blood T cell repertoires in COVID-19. Background on the study: The samples span acute and convalescent COVID-19 from the United States, Italy and Spain. T cells, B-cell-depleted T cells, or PBMCs supplied cDNA or gDNA.

In the original workflow: From reference gene primer amplification, estimates of nucleated cell counts were derived. Sequencing used immunoSEQ multiplex PCR; TCRdb keeps in-frame clones, though not all of them. Clonal size and the V and J genes are those of that table, whereas D and trimming came from the DNA. The table shows more than 100,000 clones, with about 80% occurring only once. Trimming removed 5 bases at V and 7 bases at J, with 9 bases between. The CDR3 length is 13 residues. Germline V lookup: CDR1 WNHNN, CDR2 SYGVQD (reference sequence). V is TRBV10-1 and J is TRBJ1-6, with no clear D. Sequencing input: peripheral blood. The TCR was taken from a woman between 50 and 59 years old with acute or convalescent COVID-19. The CDR3 region is CASSSVANSPLHF. The CDR3, as DNA: TGCGCCAGCAGTTCTGTGGCAAATTCACCCCTCCACTTT.